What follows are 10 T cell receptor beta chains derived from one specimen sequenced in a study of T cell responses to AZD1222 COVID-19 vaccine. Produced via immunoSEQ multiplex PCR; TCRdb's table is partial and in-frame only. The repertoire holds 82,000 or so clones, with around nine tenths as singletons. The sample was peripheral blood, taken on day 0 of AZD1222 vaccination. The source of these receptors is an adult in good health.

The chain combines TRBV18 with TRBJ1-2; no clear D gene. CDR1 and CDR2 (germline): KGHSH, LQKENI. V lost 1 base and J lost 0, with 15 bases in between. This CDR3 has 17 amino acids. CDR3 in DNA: TGTGCCAGCTCACCACAGGAGTTGCAAAGCGCTAACTATGGCTACACCTTC. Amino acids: CASSPQELQSANYGYTF.

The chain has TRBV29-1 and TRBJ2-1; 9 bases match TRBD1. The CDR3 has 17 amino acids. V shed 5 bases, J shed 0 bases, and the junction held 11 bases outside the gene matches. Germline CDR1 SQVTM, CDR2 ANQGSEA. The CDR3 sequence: CSVSIDGQGISYNEQFF. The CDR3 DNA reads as TGCAGCGTTTCTATCGACGGACAGGGGATCTCCTACAATGAGCAGTTCTTC.

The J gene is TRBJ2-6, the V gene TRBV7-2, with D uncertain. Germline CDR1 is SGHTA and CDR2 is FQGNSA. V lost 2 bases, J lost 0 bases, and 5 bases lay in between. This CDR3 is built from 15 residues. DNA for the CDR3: TGTGCCAGCAGCTTACGACACTCTGGGGCCAACGTCCTGACTTTC. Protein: CASSLRHSGANVLTF.

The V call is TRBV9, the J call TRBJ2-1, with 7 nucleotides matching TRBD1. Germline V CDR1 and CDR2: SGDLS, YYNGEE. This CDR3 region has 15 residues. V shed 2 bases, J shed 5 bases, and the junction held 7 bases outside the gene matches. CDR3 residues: CASSVTGVPNNEQFF. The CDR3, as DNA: TGTGCCAGCAGCGTTACAGGGGTACCCAACAATGAGCAGTTCTTC.

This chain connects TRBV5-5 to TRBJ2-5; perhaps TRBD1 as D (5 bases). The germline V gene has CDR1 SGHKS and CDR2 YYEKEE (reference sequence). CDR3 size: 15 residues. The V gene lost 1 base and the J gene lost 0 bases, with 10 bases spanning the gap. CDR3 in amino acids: CASSLLRTYQETQYF. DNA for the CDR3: TGTGCCAGCAGCTTGCTTAGGACATACCAAGAGACCCAGTACTTC.

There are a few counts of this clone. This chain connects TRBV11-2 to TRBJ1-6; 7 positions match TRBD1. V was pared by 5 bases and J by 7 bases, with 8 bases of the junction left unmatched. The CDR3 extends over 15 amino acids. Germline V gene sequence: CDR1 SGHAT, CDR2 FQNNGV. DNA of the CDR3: TGTGCCAGCAGCCTTACAGGGGAGCCCAATTCACCCCTCCACTTT. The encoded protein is CASSLTGEPNSPLHF. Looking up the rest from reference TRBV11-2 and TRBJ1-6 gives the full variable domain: EAGVAQSPRYKIIEKRQSVAFWCNPISGHATLYWYQQILGQGPKLLIQFQNNGVVDDSQLPKDRFSAERLKGVDSTLKIQPAKLEDSAVYLCASSLTGEPNSPLHFGNGTRLTVT.

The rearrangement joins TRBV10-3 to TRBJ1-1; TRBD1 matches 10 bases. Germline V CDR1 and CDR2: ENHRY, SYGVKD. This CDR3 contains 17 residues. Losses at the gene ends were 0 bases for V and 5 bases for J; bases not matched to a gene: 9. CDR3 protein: CAISESTGGAVGTEAFF. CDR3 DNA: TGTGCCATCAGTGAGTCGACAGGGGGCGCGGTAGGGACTGAAGCTTTCTTT.

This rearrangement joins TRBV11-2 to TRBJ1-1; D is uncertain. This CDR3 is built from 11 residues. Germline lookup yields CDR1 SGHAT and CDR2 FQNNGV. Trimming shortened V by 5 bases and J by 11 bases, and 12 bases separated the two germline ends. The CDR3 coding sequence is TGTGCCAGCAGCGGACGGTTGACGGCTTTCTTT. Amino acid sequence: CASSGRLTAFF.

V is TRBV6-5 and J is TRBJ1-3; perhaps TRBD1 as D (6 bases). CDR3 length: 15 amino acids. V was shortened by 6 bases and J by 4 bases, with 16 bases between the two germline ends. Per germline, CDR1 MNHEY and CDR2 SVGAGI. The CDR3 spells CASRDGGGPGNTIYF. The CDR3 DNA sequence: TGTGCCAGCAGGGATGGAGGGGGGCCGGGAAACACCATATATTTT.

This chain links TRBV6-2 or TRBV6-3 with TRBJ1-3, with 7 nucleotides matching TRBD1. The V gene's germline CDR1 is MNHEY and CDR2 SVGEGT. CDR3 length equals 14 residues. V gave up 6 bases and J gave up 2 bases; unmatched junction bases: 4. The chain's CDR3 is CASSSTGTGNTIYF. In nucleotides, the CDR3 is TGTGCCAGCAGCTCGACAGGGACTGGAAACACCATATATTTT.